Listed below are T cell receptor beta chains from one sample, sequenced in a study of shared clonotypes between healthy human individuals. Profiling relied on immunoSEQ multiplex PCR, and the TCRdb table lists in-frame clones only, not all of them. The table lists 2 million to 2.5 million clones, approximately 95% of them singletons. The material sequenced was naive CD4+ T cells sorted from blood. All receptors come from a man younger than 35 in good health. Each CDR3 is given with its conserved first and last residue.

TRBV27	TRBJ1-5	CASSPKTGTYSNQPQHF
TRBV4-1	TRBJ2-2	CASSQEGGLTTGELFF
TRBV5-4	TRBJ1-3	CASSLGLSGNTIYF
TRBV20-1	TRBJ2-7	CSCSGSYEQYF
TRBV9	TRBJ2-3	CASTLSGGHPTDTQYF
TRBV7-2	TRBJ2-2	CATKTGTNTGELFF
TRBV5-1	TRBJ1-1	CASSQRTSNTEAFF
TRBV18	TRBJ2-5	CASSPQQGWETQYF
TRBV30	TRBJ2-1	CAWSANQGPYNEQFF
TRBV27	TRBJ1-2	CASSLAVGGGYTF
TRBV10-3	TRBJ2-3	CAISESILRSTDTQYF
TRBV5-8	TRBJ2-3	CASSVSSGSTDTQYF
TRBV2	TRBJ2-7	CASSPSIFRDTHSYEQYF
TRBV6-1	TRBJ1-6	CASSQLIGTHSPLHF
TRBV15	TRBJ2-1	CATSRAPPGLAASYNEQFF
TRBV29-1	TRBJ1-2	CSVEDGYGYTF
TRBV7-9	TRBJ2-1	CASSLGATYREAIEQFF
TRBV5-4	TRBJ2-5	CASSLGVPGTQYF
TRBV18	TRBJ2-7	CASSPPGWTSYEQYF
TRBV30	TRBJ2-3	CARTMGNTDTQYF
TRBV30	TRBJ2-2	CAWSEGHMFPGELFF
TRBV7-9	TRBJ2-1	CASSLVGSSYNEQFF
TRBV5-1	TRBJ2-7	CASSNRDTISYEQYF
TRBV19	TRBJ2-4	CASTRELGKNIQYF
TRBV19	TRBJ1-5	CASSIDGTGAYSNQPQHF
TRBV4-3	TRBJ2-2	CASSLDEGGRTGELFF
TRBV7-2	TRBJ2-7	CASSFRGDEQYF
TRBV4-1	TRBJ1-2	CASSQDFTNYGYTF
TRBV5-4	TRBJ1-1	CASSAYNQDTEAFF
TRBV6-5	TRBJ2-7	CASSRDSYEQYF
TRBV7-6	TRBJ2-7	CASSLGAGRGSYEQYF
TRBV4-1	TRBJ2-2	CASSQDPRPSGRAASITGELFF
TRBV4-3	TRBJ1-6	CASSQDKGTPNSPLHF
TRBV5-6	TRBJ2-1	CASSLLDRDPNEQFF
TRBV30	TRBJ2-7	CAWSPGGQDYEQYF
TRBV11-2	TRBJ1-1	CASSRKTGEGTEAFF
TRBV6-1	TRBJ1-5	CASSESGSNQPQHF
TRBV6-6	TRBJ2-7	CASSYDTAYEQYF
TRBV30	TRBJ2-7	CAWTGGRISSYVTEYEQYF
TRBV6-6	TRBJ2-3	CASQRPEGRFTDTQYF
TRBV5-4	TRBJ2-7	CASSLARDRGIEQYF
TRBV18	TRBJ1-1	CASSPRDRDQAFF
TRBV5-1	TRBJ1-5	CASRVSRSNQPQHF
TRBV6-1	TRBJ1-3	CASSEIIQGPAGNTIYF
TRBV11-2	TRBJ1-2	CASSYPMQGYGYTF
TRBV2	TRBJ1-5	CASSGDSGNQPQHF
TRBV6-1	TRBJ2-7	CASRVVYEQYF
TRBV5-1	TRBJ1-3	CASSPTSGNTIYF
TRBV6-5	TRBJ2-2	CASSYRPTIGELFF
TRBV5-1	TRBJ2-1	CASSPGGTYNEQFF
TRBV10-3	TRBJ2-5	CAIRPGLGQETQYF
TRBV10-2	TRBJ1-1	CASSWQQNTEAFF
TRBV4-3	TRBJ1-2	CASSQADRGNFGYTF
TRBV15	TRBJ1-5	CATSRVLYPNGLSNQPQHF
TRBV9	TRBJ2-3	CASKGSPAEDTQYF
TRBV19	TRBJ2-7	CASSIGGLDLYEQYF
TRBV7-9	TRBJ2-1	CASSSAVTSGSLVEQFF
TRBV30	TRBJ2-1	CAWSRGEQFF